This TCR beta chain was observed in a study of tumor and adjacent non-tumor tissue in lung cancer. Study-wide context: Histology: 12 adenocarcinoma, a couple of squamous cell carcinoma, 1 small cell lung cancer. Patients were aged roughly 30 to 76, roughly 9 men and about five women, stage I to III.

About this clonotype: Its specificity is not known.

General observations from the study: Tumor repertoires had a smaller top 100 clone share than normal lung.

Three rounds of nested PCR, following a modified ARM-PCR protocol, produced the TCRbeta library. Each CDR3 protein is one row after TCRdb ran MiXCR on the multiplex PCR reads. The repertoire includes 200,000 to 250,000 distinct CDR3 sequences, less than 80% of them detected once, and around 27% sits in the top ten. This sample's RNA came from whole unsorted tissue. Per germline, CDR1 MGHRA and CDR2 YSYEKL. This CDR3 has 15 residues. V lost 5 bases, J lost 1 base, and 6 bases stayed unmatched. The source material was lung tumor tissue. This chain connects TRBV4-1 to TRBJ2-7; the match to TRBD1 covers 9 bases. This TCR derives from a man in his 60s with non-small cell lung cancer. In nucleotides, the CDR3 is TGCGCCAGCAGCACGGGACAGGGTCCGTCCTACGAGCAGTACTTC. This gives the protein CASSTGQGPSYEQYF.